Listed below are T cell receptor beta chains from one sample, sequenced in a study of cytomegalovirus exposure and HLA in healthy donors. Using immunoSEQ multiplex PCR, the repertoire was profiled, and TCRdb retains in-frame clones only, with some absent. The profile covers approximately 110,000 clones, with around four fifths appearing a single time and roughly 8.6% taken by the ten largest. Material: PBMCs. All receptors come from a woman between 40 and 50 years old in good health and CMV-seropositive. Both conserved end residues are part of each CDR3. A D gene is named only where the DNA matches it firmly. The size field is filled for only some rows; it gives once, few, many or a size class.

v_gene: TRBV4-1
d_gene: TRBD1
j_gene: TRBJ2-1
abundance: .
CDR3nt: TGCGCCAGCAGGTCTAGACAGGGCAATGAGCAGTTCTTC
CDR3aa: CASRSRQGNEQFF

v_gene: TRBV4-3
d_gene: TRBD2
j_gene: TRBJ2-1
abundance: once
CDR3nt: TGCGCCAGCAGCCACGGAGCCCCCCGGACTAGCGGGGGGCCGAGCTCCTACAATGAGCAGTTCTTC
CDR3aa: CASSHGAPRTSGGPSSYNEQFF

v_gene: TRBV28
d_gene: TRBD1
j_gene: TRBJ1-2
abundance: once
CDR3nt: TGTGCCAGCGGGGACAGATATGGCTACACCTTC
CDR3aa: CASGDRYGYTF

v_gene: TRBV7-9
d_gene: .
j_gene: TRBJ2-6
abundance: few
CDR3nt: TGTGCCAGCAGCTTCGGAGGCTCTGGGGCCAACGTCCTGACTTTC
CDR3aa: CASSFGGSGANVLTF

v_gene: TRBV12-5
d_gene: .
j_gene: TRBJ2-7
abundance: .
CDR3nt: TGTGCTAGTTCCCAGGGCCTGAACGAGCAGTACTTC
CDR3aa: CASSQGLNEQYF

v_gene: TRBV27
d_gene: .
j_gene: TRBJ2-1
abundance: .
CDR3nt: TGTGCCAGCAGTTTAAGGCCGTCTAGTGAGCAGTTCTTC
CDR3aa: CASSLRPSSEQFF

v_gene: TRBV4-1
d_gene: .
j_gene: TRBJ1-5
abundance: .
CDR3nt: TGCGCCAGCAGCCAAGAAATTACAGTGCAGCCCCAGCATTTT
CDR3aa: CASSQEITVQPQHF

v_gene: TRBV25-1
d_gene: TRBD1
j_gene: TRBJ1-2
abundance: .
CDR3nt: TGTGCCAGCAGTGAATACGGACAGGCGCCGGCTGGCTACACCTTC
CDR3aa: CASSEYGQAPAGYTF

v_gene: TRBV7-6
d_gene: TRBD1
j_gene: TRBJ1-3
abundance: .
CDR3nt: TGTGCCAGCAGTCAAAGACAGGGTGGCAACACCATATATTTT
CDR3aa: CASSQRQGGNTIYF

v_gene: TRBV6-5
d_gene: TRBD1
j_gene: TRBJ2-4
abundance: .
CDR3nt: TGTGCCAGCACCACCCGACAGGGGAGAAACATTCAGTACTTC
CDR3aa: CASTTRQGRNIQYF

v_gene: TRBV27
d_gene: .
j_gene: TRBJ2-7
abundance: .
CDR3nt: TGTGCCAGCAGTTGGGGCGGGGGCACAAACTCCTACGAGCAGTACTTC
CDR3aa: CASSWGGGTNSYEQYF

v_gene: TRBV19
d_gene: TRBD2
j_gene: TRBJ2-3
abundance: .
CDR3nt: TGTGCCTGCCAGACTAGCGGGACCCGTACGCAGTATTTT
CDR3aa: CACQTSGTRTQYF

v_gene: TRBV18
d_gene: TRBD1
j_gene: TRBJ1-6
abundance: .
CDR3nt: TGTGCCAGCTCACCCGCAGGGGGCGTTTCACCCCTCCACTTT
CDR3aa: CASSPAGGVSPLHF

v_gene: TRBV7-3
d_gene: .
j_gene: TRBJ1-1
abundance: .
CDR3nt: TGTGCCAGCAGCTTAATCCCGGACAGGAACACTGAAGCTTTCTTT
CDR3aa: CASSLIPDRNTEAFF

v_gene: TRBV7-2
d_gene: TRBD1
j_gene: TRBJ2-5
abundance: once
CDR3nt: TGTGCCAGCAGCTTCCCTCAACAGGGGACGGGTGAGACCCAGTACTTC
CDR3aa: CASSFPQQGTGETQYF

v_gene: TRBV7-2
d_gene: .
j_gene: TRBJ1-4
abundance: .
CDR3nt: TGTGCCAGCAGCCCCCGCGGGGCTAATGAAAAACTGTTTTTT
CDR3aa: CASSPRGANEKLFF

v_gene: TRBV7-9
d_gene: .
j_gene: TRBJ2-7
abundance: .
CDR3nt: TGTGCCAGCAGTCAGTCCTGGTGGGAGTCCTACGAGCAGTACTTC
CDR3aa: CASSQSWWESYEQYF

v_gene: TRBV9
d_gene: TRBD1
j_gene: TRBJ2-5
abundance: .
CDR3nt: TGTGCCAGCAGCGACGGGACAGGCGCTTGGACCCAGTACTTC
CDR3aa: CASSDGTGAWTQYF

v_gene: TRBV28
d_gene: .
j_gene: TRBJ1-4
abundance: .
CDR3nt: TGTGCCAGCAGTTTGAAGAAGAACAGCGAAAAACTGTTTTTT
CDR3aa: CASSLKKNSEKLFF

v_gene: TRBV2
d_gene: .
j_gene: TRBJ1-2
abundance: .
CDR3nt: TGTGCCAGCAGGGGAGAGTGGGGGCGGGACACCTTC
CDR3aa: CASRGEWGRDTF

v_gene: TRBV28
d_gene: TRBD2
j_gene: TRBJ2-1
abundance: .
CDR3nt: TGTGCCAGCAGTCTAGCGGGGAGCGGAGGCAATGAGCAGTTCTTC
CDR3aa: CASSLAGSGGNEQFF

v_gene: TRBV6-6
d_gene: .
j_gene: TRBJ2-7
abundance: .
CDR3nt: TGTGCCAGCAGTATGAAAATGCCAGGGCCGGCCTACGAGCAGTACTTC
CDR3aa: CASSMKMPGPAYEQYF

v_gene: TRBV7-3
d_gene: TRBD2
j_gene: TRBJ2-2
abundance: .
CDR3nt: TGTGCCAGCAGCTTAACGGGGGGGGTGAACACCGGGGAGCTGTTTTTT
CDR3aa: CASSLTGGVNTGELFF

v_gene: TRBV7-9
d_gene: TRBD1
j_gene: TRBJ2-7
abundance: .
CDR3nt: TGTTCCAGCAGCTACACAGGGGAGCCGGCCTACGAGCAGTACTTC
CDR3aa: CSSSYTGEPAYEQYF

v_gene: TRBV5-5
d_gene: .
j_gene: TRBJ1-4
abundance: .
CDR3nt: TGTGCCAGCAGCCTCCCGGGTGAAAAACTGTTTTTT
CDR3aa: CASSLPGEKLFF

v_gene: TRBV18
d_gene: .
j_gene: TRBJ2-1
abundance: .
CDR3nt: TGTGCCAGCTCACCAATGCAAACCGGGACTCACAATGAGCAGTTCTTC
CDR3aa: CASSPMQTGTHNEQFF

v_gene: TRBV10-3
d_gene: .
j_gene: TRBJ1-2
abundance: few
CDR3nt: TGTGCCATCAGTGGGGTCACACAGGGTCATGGCTACACCTTC
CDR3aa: CAISGVTQGHGYTF

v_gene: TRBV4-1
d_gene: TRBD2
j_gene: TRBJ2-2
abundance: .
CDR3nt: TGCGCCAGCAGCCAAGAAGGATGGGCTAGCGGGGACGGGGAGCTGTTTTTT
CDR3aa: CASSQEGWASGDGELFF

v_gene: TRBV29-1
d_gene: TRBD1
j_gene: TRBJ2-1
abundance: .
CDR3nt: TGCAGCGTCAAGGACAGGTTTTACAATGAGCAGTTCTTC
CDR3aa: CSVKDRFYNEQFF

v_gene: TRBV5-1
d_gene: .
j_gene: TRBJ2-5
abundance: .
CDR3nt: TGCGCCAGCAGCCCGGACTTGTGGGAGACCCAGTACTTC
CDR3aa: CASSPDLWETQYF

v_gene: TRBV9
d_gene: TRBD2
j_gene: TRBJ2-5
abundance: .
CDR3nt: TGTGCCAGCAGCGTAGCGGGAGGGCCCCAAGAGACCCAGTACTTC
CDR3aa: CASSVAGGPQETQYF

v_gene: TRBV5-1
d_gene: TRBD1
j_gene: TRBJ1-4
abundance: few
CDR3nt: TGCGCCAGCAGCTGGGGGGGACAGGGCCCTATTAATTCCGAAAAACTGTTTTTT
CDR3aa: CASSWGGQGPINSEKLFF

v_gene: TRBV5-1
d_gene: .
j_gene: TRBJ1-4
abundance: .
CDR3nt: TGCGCCAGCAGCTTGGCAGGGACTAATGAAAAACTGTTTTTT
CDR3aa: CASSLAGTNEKLFF

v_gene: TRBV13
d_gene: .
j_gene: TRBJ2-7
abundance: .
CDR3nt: TGTGCCAGCAGCGGCGGGTCCTACGAGCAGTACTTC
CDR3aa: CASSGGSYEQYF

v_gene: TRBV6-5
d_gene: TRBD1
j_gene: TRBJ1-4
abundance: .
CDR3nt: TGTGCCAGCAGTTCAGGGGGCGCGGATGAAAAACTGTTTTTT
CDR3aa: CASSSGGADEKLFF

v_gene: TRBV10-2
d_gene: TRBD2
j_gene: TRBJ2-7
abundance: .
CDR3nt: TGCGCCAGCAGTGACCCCCCTAGCGGGTATGCCTACGAGCAGTACTTC
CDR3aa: CASSDPPSGYAYEQYF

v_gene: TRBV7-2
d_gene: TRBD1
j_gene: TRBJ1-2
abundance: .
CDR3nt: TGTGCCAGCAGCTTGCAGGGGGACTATGGCTACACCTTC
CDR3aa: CASSLQGDYGYTF

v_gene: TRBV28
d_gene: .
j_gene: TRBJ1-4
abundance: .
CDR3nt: TGTGCCAGCAGTTTATGGGGGCTTAGTGAAAAACTGTTTTTT
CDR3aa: CASSLWGLSEKLFF

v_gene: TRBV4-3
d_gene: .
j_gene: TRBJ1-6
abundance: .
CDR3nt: TGCGCCAGCAGCCAAGTTGATAGGGGTGGTTCACCCCTCCACTTT
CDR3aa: CASSQVDRGGSPLHF

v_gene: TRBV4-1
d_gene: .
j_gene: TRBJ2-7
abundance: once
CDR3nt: TGCGCCAGCAGCCAACAGGGGGGCCCGTCTAGGGAGCAGTACTTC
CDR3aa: CASSQQGGPSREQYF

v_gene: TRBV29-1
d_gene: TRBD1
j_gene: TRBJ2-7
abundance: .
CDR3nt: TGCAGCGTTGAGGGACAGGGGCTAACCTACGAGCAGTACTTC
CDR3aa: CSVEGQGLTYEQYF

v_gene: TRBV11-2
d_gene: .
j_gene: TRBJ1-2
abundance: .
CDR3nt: TGTGCCAGCAGCTTAGTCTCTAACTATGGCTACACCTTC
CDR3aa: CASSLVSNYGYTF

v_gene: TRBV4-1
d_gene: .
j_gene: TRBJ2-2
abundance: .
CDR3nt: TGCGCCAGCAGACAGAGAAATTCCCCCGGGGAGCTGTTTTTT
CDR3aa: CASRQRNSPGELFF

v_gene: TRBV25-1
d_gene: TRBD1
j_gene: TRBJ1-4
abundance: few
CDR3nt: TGTGCCAGCAGTGAAAAAAGGGGGCGGCTCAATTTTAATGAAAAACTGTTTTTT
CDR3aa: CASSEKRGRLNFNEKLFF

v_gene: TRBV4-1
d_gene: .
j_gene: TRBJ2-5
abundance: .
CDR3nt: TGCGCCAGCAGCCAGTGGGCGGGACTGAGTTCAGAGACCCAGTACTTC
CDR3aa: CASSQWAGLSSETQYF

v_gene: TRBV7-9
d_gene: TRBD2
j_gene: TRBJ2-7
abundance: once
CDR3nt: TGTGCCAGCAGCTTAGTTGGAGGGAGGGAGAACGAGCAGTACTTC
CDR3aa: CASSLVGGRENEQYF

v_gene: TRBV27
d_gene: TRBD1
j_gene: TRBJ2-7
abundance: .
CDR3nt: TGTGCCAGCACCGGGACAGGGGGCTACGAGCAGTACTTC
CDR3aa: CASTGTGGYEQYF

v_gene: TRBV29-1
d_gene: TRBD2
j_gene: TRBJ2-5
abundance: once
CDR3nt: TGCAGCGCCGCCAGGCGTCTAGCGGGACCCCCGGGGACCCAGTACTTC
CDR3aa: CSAARRLAGPPGTQYF

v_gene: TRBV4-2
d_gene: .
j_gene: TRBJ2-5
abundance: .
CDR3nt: TGTGCCAGCAGCCAAGATGGGGCCCACCCTTACTTC
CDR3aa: CASSQDGAHPYF

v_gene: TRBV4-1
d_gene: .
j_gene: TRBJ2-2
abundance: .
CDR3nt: TGCGCCAGCAGCCAAGAAAACAGGACACGCACCGGGGAGCTGTTTTTT
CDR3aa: CASSQENRTRTGELFF

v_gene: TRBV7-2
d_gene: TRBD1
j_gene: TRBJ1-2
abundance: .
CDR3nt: TGTGCCAGCAGCCCGCACGGGACAGGGGCCATCTATGGCTACACCTTC
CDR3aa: CASSPHGTGAIYGYTF

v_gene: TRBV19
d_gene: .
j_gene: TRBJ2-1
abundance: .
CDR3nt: TGTGCCAGTAGTATGGGCCCGTACAATGAGCAGTTCTTC
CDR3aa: CASSMGPYNEQFF

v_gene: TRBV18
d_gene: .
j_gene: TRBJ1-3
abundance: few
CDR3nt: TGTGCCAGCTCAGAGACAGCAGGAAACACCATATATTTT
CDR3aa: CASSETAGNTIYF